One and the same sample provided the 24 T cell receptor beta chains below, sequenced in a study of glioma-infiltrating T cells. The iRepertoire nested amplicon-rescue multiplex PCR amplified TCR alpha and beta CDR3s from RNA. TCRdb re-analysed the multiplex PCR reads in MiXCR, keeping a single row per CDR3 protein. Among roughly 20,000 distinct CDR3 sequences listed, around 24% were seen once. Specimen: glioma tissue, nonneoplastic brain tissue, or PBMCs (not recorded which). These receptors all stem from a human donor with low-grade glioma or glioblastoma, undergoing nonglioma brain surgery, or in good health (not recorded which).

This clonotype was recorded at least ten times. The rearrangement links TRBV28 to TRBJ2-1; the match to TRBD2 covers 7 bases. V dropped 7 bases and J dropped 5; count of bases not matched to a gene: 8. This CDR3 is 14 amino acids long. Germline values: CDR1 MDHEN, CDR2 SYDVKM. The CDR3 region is CASTWGGENNEQFF. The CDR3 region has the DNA TGTGCCAGCACCTGGGGGGGGGAAAACAATGAGCAGTTCTTC.

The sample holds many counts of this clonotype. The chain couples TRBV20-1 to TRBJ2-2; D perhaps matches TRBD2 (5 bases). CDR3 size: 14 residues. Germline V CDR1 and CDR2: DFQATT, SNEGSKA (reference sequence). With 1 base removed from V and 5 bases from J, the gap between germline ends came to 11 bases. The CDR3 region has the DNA TGCAGTGCTAGAGGTAGCGTCTTGACCGGGGAGCTGTTTTTT. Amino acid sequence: CSARGSVLTGELFF.

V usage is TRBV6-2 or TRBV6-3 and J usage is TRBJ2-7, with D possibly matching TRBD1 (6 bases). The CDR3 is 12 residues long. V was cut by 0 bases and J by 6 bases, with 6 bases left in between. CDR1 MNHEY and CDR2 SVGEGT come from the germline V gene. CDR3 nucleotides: TGTGCCAGCAGTTACTCGACAGGCGAGCAGTACTTC. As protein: CASSYSTGEQYF.

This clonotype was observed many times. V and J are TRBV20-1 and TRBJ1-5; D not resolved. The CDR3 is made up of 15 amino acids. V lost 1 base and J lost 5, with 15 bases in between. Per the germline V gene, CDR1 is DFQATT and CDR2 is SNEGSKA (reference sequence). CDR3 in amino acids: CSARVSGSSDQPQHF. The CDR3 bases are TGCAGTGCTAGAGTGTCGGGGAGCAGCGATCAGCCCCAGCATTTT.

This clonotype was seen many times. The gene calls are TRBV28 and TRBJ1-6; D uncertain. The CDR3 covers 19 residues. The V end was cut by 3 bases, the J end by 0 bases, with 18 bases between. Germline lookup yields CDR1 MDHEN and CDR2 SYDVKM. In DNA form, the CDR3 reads TGTGCCAGCAGTTTTTTCAAACGCCGAGGTCTCTCCTATAATTCACCCCTCCACTTT. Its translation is CASSFFKRRGLSYNSPLHF. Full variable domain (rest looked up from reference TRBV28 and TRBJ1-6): DVKVTQSSRYLVKRTGEKVFLECVQDMDHENMFWYRQDPGLGLRLIYFSYDVKMKEKGDIPEGYSVSREKKERFSLILESASTNQTSMYLCASSFFKRRGLSYNSPLHFGNGTRLTVT.

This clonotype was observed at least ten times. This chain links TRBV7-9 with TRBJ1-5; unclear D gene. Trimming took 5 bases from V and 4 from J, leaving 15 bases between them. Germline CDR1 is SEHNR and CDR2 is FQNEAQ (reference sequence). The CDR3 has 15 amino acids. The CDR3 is CASSPTGGDNQPQHF. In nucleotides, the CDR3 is TGTGCCAGCAGCCCTACGGGTGGGGATAATCAGCCCCAGCATTTT. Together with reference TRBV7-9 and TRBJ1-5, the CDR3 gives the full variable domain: DTGVSQNPRHKITKRGQNVTFRCDPISEHNRLYWYRQTLGQGPEFLTYFQNEAQLEKSRLLSDRFSAERPKGSFSTLEIQRTEQGDSAMYLCASSPTGGDNQPQHFGDGTRLSIL.

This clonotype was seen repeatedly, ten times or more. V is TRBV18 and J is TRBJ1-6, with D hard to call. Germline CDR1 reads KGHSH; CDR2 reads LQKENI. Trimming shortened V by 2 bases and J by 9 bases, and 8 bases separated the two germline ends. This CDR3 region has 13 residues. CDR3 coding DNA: TGTGCCAGCTCACCAGATGGTAGTTCACCCCTCCACTTT. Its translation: CASSPDGSSPLHF.

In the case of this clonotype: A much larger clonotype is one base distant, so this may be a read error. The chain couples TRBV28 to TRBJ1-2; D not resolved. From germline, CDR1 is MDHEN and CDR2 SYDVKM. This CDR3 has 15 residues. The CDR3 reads CASIRSATGGYGYIF. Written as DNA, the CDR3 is TGTGCCAGCATCCGTTCGGCTACCGGAGGCTATGGCTACATCTTC.

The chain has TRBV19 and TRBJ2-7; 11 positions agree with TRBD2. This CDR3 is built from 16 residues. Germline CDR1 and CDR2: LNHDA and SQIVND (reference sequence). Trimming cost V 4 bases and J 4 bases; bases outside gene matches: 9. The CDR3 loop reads CASSTSGLAEIYEQYF. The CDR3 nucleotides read TGTGCCAGTAGTACGTCGGGACTAGCGGAGATATACGAGCAGTACTTC.

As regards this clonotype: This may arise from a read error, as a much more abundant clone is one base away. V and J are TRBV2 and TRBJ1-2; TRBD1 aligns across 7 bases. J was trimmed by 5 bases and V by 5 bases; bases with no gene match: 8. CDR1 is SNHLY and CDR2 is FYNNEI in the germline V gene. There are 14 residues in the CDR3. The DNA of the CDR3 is TGTGCCAGCAGTTCCGGGACAGAATTATATGGCTACACCTTC. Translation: CASSSGTELYGYTF.

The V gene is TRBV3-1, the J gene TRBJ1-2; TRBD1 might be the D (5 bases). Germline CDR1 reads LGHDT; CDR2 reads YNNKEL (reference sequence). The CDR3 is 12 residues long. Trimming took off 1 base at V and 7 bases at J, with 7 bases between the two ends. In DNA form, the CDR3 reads TGTGCCAGCAGCCAAGTAGACAGTGGCTACACCTTC. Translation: CASSQVDSGYTF.

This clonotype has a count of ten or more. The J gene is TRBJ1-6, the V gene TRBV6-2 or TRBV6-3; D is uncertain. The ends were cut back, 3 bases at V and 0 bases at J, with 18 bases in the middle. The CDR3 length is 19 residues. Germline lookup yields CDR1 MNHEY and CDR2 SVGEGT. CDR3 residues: CASSYRGFSTVSYNSPLHF. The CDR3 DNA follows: TGTGCCAGCAGTTATCGGGGATTTTCTACCGTCTCCTATAATTCACCCCTCCACTTT.

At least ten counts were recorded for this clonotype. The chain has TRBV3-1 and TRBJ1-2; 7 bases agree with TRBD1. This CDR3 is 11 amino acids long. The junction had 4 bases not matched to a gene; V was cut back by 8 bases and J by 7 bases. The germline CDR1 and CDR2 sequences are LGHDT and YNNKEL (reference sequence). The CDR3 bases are TGTGCCAGCCAGGGGGGTGGTGGCTACACCTTC. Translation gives CASQGGGGYTF.

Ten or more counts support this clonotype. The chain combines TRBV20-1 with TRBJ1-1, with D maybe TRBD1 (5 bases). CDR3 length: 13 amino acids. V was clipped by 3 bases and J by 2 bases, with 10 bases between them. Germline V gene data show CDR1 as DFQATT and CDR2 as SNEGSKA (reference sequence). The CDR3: CSARQGYNTEAFF. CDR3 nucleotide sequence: TGCAGTGCTAGGCAGGGTTATAACACTGAAGCTTTCTTT.

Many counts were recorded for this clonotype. The CDR3 is CASSFPTGTYEQYF. In nucleotides, the CDR3 is TGTGCCAGCAGCTTCCCCACAGGCACCTACGAGCAGTACTTC. The chain has TRBV7-9 and TRBJ2-7, with D possibly TRBD1 on 5 matching bases. With 3 bases removed from V and 2 bases from J, the gap between germline ends came to 11 bases. CDR3 size: 14 residues. Germline assignment: CDR1 SEHNR and CDR2 FQNEAQ (reference sequence).

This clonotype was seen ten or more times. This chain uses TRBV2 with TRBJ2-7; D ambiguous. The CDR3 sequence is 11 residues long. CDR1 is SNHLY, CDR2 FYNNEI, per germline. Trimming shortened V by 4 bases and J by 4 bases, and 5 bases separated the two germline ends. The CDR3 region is CASSGSYEQYF. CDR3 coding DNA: TGTGCCAGCAGTGGGTCTTACGAGCAGTACTTC.

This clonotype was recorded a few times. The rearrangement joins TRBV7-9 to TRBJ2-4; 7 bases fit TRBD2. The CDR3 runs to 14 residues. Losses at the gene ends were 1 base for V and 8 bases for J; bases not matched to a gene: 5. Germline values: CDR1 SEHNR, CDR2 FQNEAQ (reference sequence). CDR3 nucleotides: TGTGCCAGCAGCTTAGTTGCTAGCGGAGACATTCAGTACTTC. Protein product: CASSLVASGDIQYF. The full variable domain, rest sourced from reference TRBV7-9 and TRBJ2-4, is DTGVSQNPRHKITKRGQNVTFRCDPISEHNRLYWYRQTLGQGPEFLTYFQNEAQLEKSRLLSDRFSAERPKGSFSTLEIQRTEQGDSAMYLCASSLVASGDIQYFGAGTRLSVL.

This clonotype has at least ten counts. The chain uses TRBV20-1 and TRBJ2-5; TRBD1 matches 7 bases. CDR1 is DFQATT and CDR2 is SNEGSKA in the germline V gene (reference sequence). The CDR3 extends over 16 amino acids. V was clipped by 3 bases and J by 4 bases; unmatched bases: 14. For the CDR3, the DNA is TGCAGTGCTAGGAACGCCGAAGGTCCAGGGGGAGAGACCCAGTACTTC. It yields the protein CSARNAEGPGGETQYF.

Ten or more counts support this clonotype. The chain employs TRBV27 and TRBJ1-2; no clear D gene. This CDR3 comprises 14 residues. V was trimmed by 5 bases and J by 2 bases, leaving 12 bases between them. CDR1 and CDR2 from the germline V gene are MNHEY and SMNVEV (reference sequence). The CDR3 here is CASSPYGRNYGYTF. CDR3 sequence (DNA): TGTGCCAGCAGTCCTTACGGACGGAACTATGGCTACACCTTC.

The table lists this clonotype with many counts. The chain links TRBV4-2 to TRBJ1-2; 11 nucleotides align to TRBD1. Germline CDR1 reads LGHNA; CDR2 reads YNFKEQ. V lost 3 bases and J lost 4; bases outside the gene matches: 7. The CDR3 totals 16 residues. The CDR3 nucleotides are TGTGCCAGCAGCCAGGCCGGGACAGGGGGTTTCTATGGCTACACCTTC. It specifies CASSQAGTGGFYGYTF.

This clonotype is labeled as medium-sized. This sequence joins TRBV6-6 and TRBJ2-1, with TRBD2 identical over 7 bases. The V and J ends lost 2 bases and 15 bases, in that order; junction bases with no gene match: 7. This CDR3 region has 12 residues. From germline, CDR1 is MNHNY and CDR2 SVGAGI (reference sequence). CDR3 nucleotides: TGTGCCAGCAGTTACAGGGGCGGGGGATCGTTCTTC. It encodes CASSYRGGGSFF.

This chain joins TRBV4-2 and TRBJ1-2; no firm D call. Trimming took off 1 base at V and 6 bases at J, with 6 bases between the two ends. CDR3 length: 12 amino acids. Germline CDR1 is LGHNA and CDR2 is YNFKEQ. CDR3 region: CASSQGVDGYTF. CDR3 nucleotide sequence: TGTGCCAGCAGCCAAGGGGTCGATGGCTACACCTTC.

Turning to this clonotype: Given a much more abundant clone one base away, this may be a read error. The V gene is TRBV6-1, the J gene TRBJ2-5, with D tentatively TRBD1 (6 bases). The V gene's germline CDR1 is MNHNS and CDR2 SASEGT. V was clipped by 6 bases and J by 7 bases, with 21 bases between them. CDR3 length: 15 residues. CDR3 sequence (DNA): TGTGCCAGCAGAAAACAGGGTTTCATCCCAGGGACCCAGTACTTC. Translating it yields CASRKQGFIPGTQYF.

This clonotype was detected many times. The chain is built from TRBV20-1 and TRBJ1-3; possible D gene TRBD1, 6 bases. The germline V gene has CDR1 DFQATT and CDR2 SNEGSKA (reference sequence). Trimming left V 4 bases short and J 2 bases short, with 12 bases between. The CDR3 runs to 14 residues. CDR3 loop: CSAKQGGTGNTIYF. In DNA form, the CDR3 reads TGCAGTGCTAAACAAGGGGGAACTGGAAACACCATATATTTT.